A single sample gave rise to the 12 T cell receptor beta chains below, sequenced in a study of T-cell memory formation after mild COVID-19 (dated by TCRdb to about 2021). Library creation used 5' RACE. The listed sequencing device is Illumina NovaSeq 6000. The public reads were reanalyzed by TCRdb: fastp trimming at Q25, MiXCR alignment, in-frame beta chains only. Duplicate CDR3 protein sequences are folded into a single record with the most common DNA and genes. In this sample the table shows about 470,000 distinct CDR3 sequences, around 25% of which occur a single time. The ten top clones hold approximately 13% of the sample. The sequenced material came from PBMCs or a T cell subset sorted from them (not recorded which). The receptors originated from an adult woman who had mild COVID-19 (a few samples of this study predate the infection). The sample titles of this study are shuffled in the database, so cell type and time point are left out; the donor was told from shared clones.

The chain couples TRBV30 to TRBJ2-3, with 11 bases matching TRBD1. Germline loops: CDR1 GTSNPN, CDR2 SVGIG (reference sequence). Trimming took 7 bases from V and 2 from J; bases not matched to a gene: 5. The CDR3 runs to 14 residues. CDR3 residues: CASDRGRTTDTQYF. CDR3 DNA: TGTGCCTCGGACAGGGGGCGGACCACAGATACGCAGTATTTT.

This clonotype has a handful of counts. The gene calls are TRBV19 and TRBJ2-1, with 12 positions matching TRBD2. CDR1 LNHDA and CDR2 SQIVND come from the germline V gene (reference sequence). This CDR3 is built from 16 residues. Losses at the gene ends were 8 bases for V and 6 bases for J; bases not matched to a gene: 11. The CDR3 loop reads CASLPLAGGPGNEQFF. Here the CDR3 DNA reads TGTGCCAGTCTCCCCCTAGCGGGGGGGCCCGGCAATGAGCAGTTCTTC.

V is TRBV30 and J is TRBJ1-1; unclear D gene. The germline V and J ends were trimmed by 2 bases and 0 bases, with 25 bases remaining between them. Germline V gives CDR1 GTSNPN, CDR2 SVGIG (reference sequence). The CDR3 has 19 amino acids. DNA for the CDR3: TGTGCCTGGAGTTTTCAGGTATCTCAGTTGGGCCGGTTGAACACTGAAGCTTTCTTT. This codes for CAWSFQVSQLGRLNTEAFF.

V gene TRBV5-1 combines with J gene TRBJ2-3; TRBD1 agrees at 10 bases. V gave up 3 bases and J gave up 2 bases; unmatched junction bases: 9. The CDR3 contains 17 residues. CDR1 is SGHRS, CDR2 YFSETQ, per germline. The CDR3 region has the DNA TGCGCCAGCAGCTCCCTGGGACAGGGGACCTACACAGATACGCAGTATTTT. Translating it yields CASSSLGQGTYTDTQYF.

The chain links TRBV24-1 to TRBJ2-3; the match to TRBD1 covers 8 bases. This CDR3 has 16 residues. After removal of 4 bases from V and 2 bases from J, the junction contained 7 bases not matched to a gene. Germline CDR1 and CDR2: KGHDR and SFDVKD. Here the CDR3 DNA reads TGTGCCACCAGTGAGATAACAGGGGGGCCCACAGATACGCAGTATTTT. This gives the protein CATSEITGGPTDTQYF.

The rearrangement links TRBV6-2 or TRBV6-3 to TRBJ2-7; TRBD1 is a possible D gene (6 bases). Trimming pared 7 bases from V and 5 bases from J, leaving 15 bases between. This CDR3 has 13 amino acids. Germline V lookup: CDR1 MNHEY, CDR2 SVGEGT. CDR3 amino acids: CASKNVPGDEQYF. The CDR3 DNA is TGTGCCAGCAAAAACGTTCCAGGGGACGAGCAGTACTTC.

The sample holds a few counts of this clonotype. This sequence joins TRBV12-3 or TRBV12-4 and TRBJ2-1; possible D gene TRBD2, 5 bases. V lost 5 bases, J lost 6 bases, and 5 bases lay in between. This CDR3 has 11 residues. CDR3 nucleotide sequence: TGTGCCAGCAGTGAGGGCAATGAGCAGTTCTTC. Translation gives CASSEGNEQFF.

The CDR3 DNA sequence: TGTGCCACCGGCGGTTCAGGGGGCAGGGGCACTGAAGCTTTCTTT. Protein sequence: CATGGSGGRGTEAFF. The chain uses TRBV19 and TRBJ1-1, with 8 bases identical to TRBD1. The V gene's germline CDR1 is LNHDA and CDR2 SQIVND (reference sequence). Unmatched junction bases numbered 14, after V lost 10 bases and J lost 4 bases. The CDR3 contains 15 residues.

The table lists this clonotype with a few counts. The V gene is TRBV5-1, the J gene TRBJ2-5; maybe TRBD2 (5 bases). The germline V gene has CDR1 SGHRS and CDR2 YFSETQ. V was trimmed by 5 bases and J by 1 base, leaving 12 bases between them. The CDR3 is made up of 14 amino acids. CDR3 sequence (DNA): TGCGCCAGCAGAGACCCGGGGAGCCAAGAGACCCAGTACTTC. Residues: CASRDPGSQETQYF. Supplemented by reference TRBV5-1 and TRBJ2-5, the full variable domain reads KAGVTQTPRYLIKTRGQQVTLSCSPISGHRSVSWYQQTPGQGLQFLFEYFSETQRNKGNFPGRFSGRQFSNSRSEMNVSTLELGDSALYLCASRDPGSQETQYFGPGTRLLVL.

This clonotype was detected a few times. V usage is TRBV25-1 and J usage is TRBJ2-5, with a tentative D call TRBD2 (6 bases). Germline V lookup: CDR1 MGHDK, CDR2 SYGVNS. There are 17 residues in the CDR3. Trimming removed 2 bases at V and 4 bases at J, with 20 bases between. CDR3 nucleotide sequence: TGTGCCAGCAGTGAAGGTATTAGCGTCGGGGGTTCAGAGACCCAGTACTTC. It encodes CASSEGISVGGSETQYF. The variable domain in full, with the rest retrieved from reference TRBV25-1 and TRBJ2-5, is EADIYQTPRYLVIGTGKKITLECSQTMGHDKMYWYQQDPGMELHLIHYSYGVNSTEKGDLSSESTVSRIRTEHFPLTLESARPSHTSQYLCASSEGISVGGSETQYFGPGTRLLVL.

This clonotype was observed a handful of times. This rearrangement joins TRBV10-3 to TRBJ2-7; D is unclear. Between the trimmed V and J ends, which lost 4 bases and 4 bases, there was a span of 8 bases. This CDR3 contains 12 residues. The germline V gene encodes CDR1 ENHRY and CDR2 SYGVKD. This CDR3 is CAISVKDYEQYF. CDR3 sequence (DNA): TGTGCCATCAGTGTAAAGGATTACGAGCAGTACTTC.

This clonotype was seen ten or more times. The chain uses TRBV12-3 or TRBV12-4 and TRBJ2-1; D perhaps matches TRBD2 (6 bases). CDR3 size: 16 residues. Trimming cost V 3 bases and J 4 bases, with 16 bases left between them. The CDR3 loop reads CASSFLGNREYNEQFF. CDR3 coding DNA: TGTGCCAGCAGTTTCCTGGGGAACCGGGAGTACAATGAGCAGTTCTTC.